The source of this T cell receptor (beta chain) is a study of shared clonotypes between healthy human individuals. Regarding the study as a whole: It was anticipated that sequencing depth would influence how many clonotypes donors shared. It was the non-shared clonotypes that had lower generation probabilities than clonotypes shared by all four donors.

Naive CD45RA+ and memory CD45RA-negative subsets were split from CD4+ cells. The CDR3 consists of 15 residues. Looked up from germline, CDR1 is SGHRS and CDR2 is YFSETQ. V lost 0 bases, J lost 8 bases, and 12 bases lay in between. Details on this clone: Its antigen is unidentified.

An even split of each subset's genomic DNA across several immunoSEQ plates was performed. Profiled with immunoSEQ multiplex PCR; TCRdb holds only in-frame clones, not every one. The profile shows roughly 640,000 clones, around 97% of them singletons. The TCR comes from a woman aged 30 to 39 in good health. The specimen was naive CD4+ T cells sorted from blood. Subset here: CD45RA+ positively selected. The gene calls are TRBV5-1 and TRBJ1-6; D perhaps matches TRBD1 (6 bases). The CDR3 nucleotides read TGCGCCAGCAGCTTGGCTCCAGGGGCATATTCACCCCTCCACTTT. Protein product: CASSLAPGAYSPLHF.